Sequencing of this T cell receptor (beta chain) was carried out in a study of blood T cell repertoires in COVID-19. The overall study: Material from acute and convalescent COVID-19 was sourced from the United States, Italy and Spain.

Authors' data handling: The authors estimated nucleated cell counts from reference gene primer amplification. Repertoires were generated with immunoSEQ multiplex PCR, while TCRdb's copy carries only in-frame clones and drops some. V, J and clone size derive from that table, while D and trimming were established from the DNA sequence. This sample carries roughly 320,000 clones, roughly 91% of them seen once, and the ten largest clones take approximately 1.8%. This CDR3 region has 13 residues. V lost 0 bases and J 4 bases, leaving 7 bases between the germline ends. In germline, CDR1 is SGHNT, CDR2 YYREEE (reference sequence).

Sequenced material: peripheral blood. The rearrangement uses TRBV5-4 and TRBJ1-1; tentatively, D is TRBD1 (5 bases). The origin of this receptor is a woman in her twenties or thirties with COVID-19, enrolled during active disease. The CDR3: CASSLVRGTEAFF. As DNA, the CDR3 is TGTGCCAGCAGCTTGGTAAGGGGCACTGAAGCTTTCTTT.